What follows describes a single T cell receptor beta chain. CDR3 length equals 17 residues. Germline V gene lookup returns CDR1 PRHDT and CDR2 FYEKMQ (reference sequence). Trimming removed 0 bases from V and 0 bases from J; junction bases left unmatched: 6. This record belongs to a study of molecular identifiers for immune sequencing clone quantification. TCRdb re-called the PCR reads through MiXCR, storing one row per CDR3 protein. The sample has more than 85,000 distinct CDR3 sequences; roughly a third are singletons. V is TRBV13 and J is TRBJ2-3; 7 bases fit TRBD2. This TCR came from a human donor in good health. Some libraries in this study had Jurkat cell RNA spiked in. The sample comprised naive CD8+ T cells from blood, with Jurkat cell RNA spiked in. As for subset: FACS-sorted CD8+CD4-CCR7+CD45RA+ naive T cells. The CDR3 DNA reads TGTGCCAGCAGCTTAGGCCGGTCTAGCGGTAGCACAGATACGCAGTATTTT. This sequence encodes CASSLGRSSGSTDTQYF.